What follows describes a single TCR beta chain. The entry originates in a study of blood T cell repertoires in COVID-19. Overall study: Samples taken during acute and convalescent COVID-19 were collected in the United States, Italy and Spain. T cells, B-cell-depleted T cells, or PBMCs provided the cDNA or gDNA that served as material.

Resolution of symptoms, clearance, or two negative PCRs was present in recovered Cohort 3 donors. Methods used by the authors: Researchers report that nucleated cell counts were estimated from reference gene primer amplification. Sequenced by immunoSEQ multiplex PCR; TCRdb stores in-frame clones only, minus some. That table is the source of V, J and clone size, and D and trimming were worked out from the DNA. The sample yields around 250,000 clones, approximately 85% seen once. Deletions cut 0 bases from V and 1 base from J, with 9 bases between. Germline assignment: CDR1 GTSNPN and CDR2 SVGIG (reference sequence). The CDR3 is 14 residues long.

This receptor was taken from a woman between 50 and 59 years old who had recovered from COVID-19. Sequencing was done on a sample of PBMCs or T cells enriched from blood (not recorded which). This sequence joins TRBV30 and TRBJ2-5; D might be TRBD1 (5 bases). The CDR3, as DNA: TGTGCCTGGAGTGTACTGACAGCCCAAGAGACCCAGTACTTC. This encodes CAWSVLTAQETQYF. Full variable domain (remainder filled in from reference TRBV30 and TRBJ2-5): SQTIHQWPATLVQPVGSPLSLECTVEGTSNPNLYWYRQAAGRGLQLLFYSVGIGQISSEVPQNLSASRPQDRQFILSSKKLLLSDSGFYLCAWSVLTAQETQYFGPGTRLLVL.